The 9 T cell receptor beta chains below were found in one sample sequenced in a study of blood T cell repertoires in COVID-19. Clones were sequenced by immunoSEQ multiplex PCR, and TCRdb holds only the in-frame ones, with some missing. The sample holds around 200,000 clones; more than 70% are singletons and the top ten take 5.6%. Material: PBMCs or T cells enriched from blood (not recorded which). Receptor source: a man in his forties with acute COVID-19.

The rearrangement joins TRBV7-2 to TRBJ2-2; D may be TRBD2 (6 bases). The CDR3 runs 14 residues. Trimming removed 5 bases from V and 5 bases from J, with 12 bases in between. CDR1 and CDR2 (germline): SGHTA, FQGNSA. In DNA form, the CDR3 reads TGTGCCAGCAGCCGCGGGGCAGGGACCGGGGAGCTGTTTTTT. Its translation is CASSRGAGTGELFF.

This sequence joins TRBV19 and TRBJ1-5; D call uncertain. The V gene lost 4 bases and the J gene lost 8 bases, with 15 bases spanning the gap. The CDR3 totals 14 residues. In germline, CDR1 is LNHDA, CDR2 SQIVND (reference sequence). The CDR3: CASSTGDRREPQHF. In nucleotides, the CDR3 is TGTGCCAGTAGTACCGGCGATCGACGGGAGCCCCAGCATTTT.

The CDR3 region has the DNA TGCAGCGTGGCGGGCCGGGCCATCACAGATACGCAGTATTTT. Translation: CSVAGRAITDTQYF. The rearrangement joins TRBV29-1 to TRBJ2-3, with a weak D call TRBD2 (5 bases). This CDR3 region has 14 residues. CDR1 SQVTM and CDR2 ANQGSEA come from the germline V gene. Trimming took 6 bases from V and 2 from J, leaving 15 bases between them.

This clone is a singleton in its sample. A read error may produce the germline difference seen at one junction end. J is TRBJ2-2 and V is TRBV6-2 or TRBV6-3, with a weak D call TRBD2 (5 bases). Germline V lookup: CDR1 MNHEY, CDR2 SVGEGT. The CDR3 totals 14 residues. The CDR3, as DNA: TGTGCCAGCAGCCCCCACGGGAACTCCGGGGAGCTGTTTTTT. Its protein product is CASSPHGNSGELFF.

The chain employs TRBV27 and TRBJ2-5; 9 bases are shared with TRBD2. This CDR3 comprises 15 residues. Germline loops: CDR1 MNHEY, CDR2 SMNVEV (reference sequence). J gave up 4 bases and V 4 bases, and 7 bases lay outside the gene matches. DNA for the CDR3: TGTGCCAGCAGTTGGATAGCTAGCGGGGCAGAGACCCAGTACTTC. This translates into CASSWIASGAETQYF.

DNA for the CDR3: TGTGCCAGCAGCCCCCGTGCGGGAGCGGGAAAAGAGACCCAGTACTTC. As protein: CASSPRAGAGKETQYF. The rearrangement links TRBV7-2 to TRBJ2-5; 7 nucleotides align to TRBD2. J gave up 3 bases and V 5 bases, and 12 bases lay outside the gene matches. Germline V gene data show CDR1 as SGHTA and CDR2 as FQGNSA. CDR3 length equals 16 residues.

The CDR3 nucleotides read TGTGCCAGCAGCTTAGGACAGGGCTACTACGAGCAGTACTTC. It translates to CASSLGQGYYEQYF. The rearrangement uses TRBV7-2 and TRBJ2-7; 7 bases agree with TRBD1. There are 14 residues in the CDR3. CDR1 and CDR2 from the germline V gene are SGHTA and FQGNSA. V lost 1 base and J lost 3; bases outside the gene matches: 3.

Turning to this clone: At the DNA level, this CDR3 is encoded by other sequences in the same sample as well. The rearrangement joins TRBV9 to TRBJ2-3, with TRBD2 matching 7 bases. Germline CDR1 reads SGDLS; CDR2 reads YYNGEE. The CDR3 length is 15 residues. Trimming took 0 bases from V and 2 from J; bases not matched to a gene: 3. This CDR3 is CASSVVSGATDTQYF. The CDR3, as DNA: TGTGCCAGCAGCGTAGTGAGCGGGGCCACAGATACGCAGTATTTT.

The genes are TRBV6-5 and TRBJ1-6; D might be TRBD1 (5 bases). Trimming stripped 0 bases from V and 7 bases from J, with 10 bases between. The CDR3 loop spans 15 amino acids. Germline V CDR1 and CDR2: MNHEY, SVGAGI. The CDR3 loop is CASSYSMPGNSPLHF. The CDR3 region has the DNA TGTGCCAGCAGTTACTCGATGCCAGGGAATTCACCCCTCCACTTT.